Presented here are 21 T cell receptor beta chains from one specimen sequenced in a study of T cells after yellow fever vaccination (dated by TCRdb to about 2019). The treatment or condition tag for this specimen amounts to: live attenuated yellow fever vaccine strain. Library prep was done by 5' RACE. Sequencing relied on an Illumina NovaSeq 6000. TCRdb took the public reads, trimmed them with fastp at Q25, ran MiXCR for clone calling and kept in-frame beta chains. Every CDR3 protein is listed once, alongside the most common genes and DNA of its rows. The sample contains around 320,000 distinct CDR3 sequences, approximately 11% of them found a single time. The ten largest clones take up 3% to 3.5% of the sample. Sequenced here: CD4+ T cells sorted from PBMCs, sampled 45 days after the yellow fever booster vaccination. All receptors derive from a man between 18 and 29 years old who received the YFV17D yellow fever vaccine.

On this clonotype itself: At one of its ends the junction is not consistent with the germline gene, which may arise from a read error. CDR3 DNA: TGTGCCAGCTCACCGGTGGATAAGCAGTATTTT. Translation: CASSPVDKQYF. The genes are TRBV18 and TRBJ2-3, with unresolved D. Germline V lookup: CDR1 KGHSH, CDR2 LQKENI. This CDR3 contains 11 residues.

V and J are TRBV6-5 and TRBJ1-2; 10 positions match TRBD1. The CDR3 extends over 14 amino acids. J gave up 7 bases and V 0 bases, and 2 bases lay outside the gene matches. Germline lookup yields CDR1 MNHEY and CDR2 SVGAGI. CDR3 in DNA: TGTGCCAGCAGTTACTCGGACAGGGGGGCTGGCTACACCTTC. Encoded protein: CASSYSDRGAGYTF.

CDR3 bases: TGTGCCAGCAGTGCAGATAGCTCTGGGGCCAACGTCCTGACTTTC. Its protein is CASSADSSGANVLTF. This chain uses TRBV2 with TRBJ2-6; D remains unclear. The V and J ends lost 4 bases and 0 bases respectively, with 7 bases between them. Germline V lookup: CDR1 SNHLY, CDR2 FYNNEI. The CDR3 has 15 amino acids.

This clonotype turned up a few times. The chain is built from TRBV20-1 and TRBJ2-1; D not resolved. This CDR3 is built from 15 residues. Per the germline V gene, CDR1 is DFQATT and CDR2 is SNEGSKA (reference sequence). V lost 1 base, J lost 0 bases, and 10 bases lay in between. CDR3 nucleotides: TGCAGTGCTAGAGTTGGGCGGAGCTCCTACAATGAGCAGTTCTTC. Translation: CSARVGRSSYNEQFF.

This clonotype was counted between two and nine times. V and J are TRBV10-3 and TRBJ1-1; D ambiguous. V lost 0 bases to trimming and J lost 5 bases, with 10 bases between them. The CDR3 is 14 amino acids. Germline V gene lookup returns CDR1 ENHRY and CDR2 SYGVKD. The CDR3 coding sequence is TGTGCCATCAGTGAGTCGAGGGTGGGAACTGAAGCTTTCTTT. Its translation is CAISESRVGTEAFF.

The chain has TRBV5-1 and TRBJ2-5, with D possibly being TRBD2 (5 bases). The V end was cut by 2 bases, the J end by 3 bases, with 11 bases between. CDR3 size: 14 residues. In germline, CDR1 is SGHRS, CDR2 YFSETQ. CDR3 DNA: TGCGCCAGCAGCTTCAGGACCGGGGAAGAGACCCAGTACTTC. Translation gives CASSFRTGEETQYF.

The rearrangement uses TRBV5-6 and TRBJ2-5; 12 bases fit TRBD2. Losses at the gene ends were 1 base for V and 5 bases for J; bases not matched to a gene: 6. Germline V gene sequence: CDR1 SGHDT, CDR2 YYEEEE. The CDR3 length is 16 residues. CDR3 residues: CASSLPLAGGGETQYF. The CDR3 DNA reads TGTGCCAGCAGCTTGCCACTAGCGGGGGGCGGGGAGACCCAGTACTTC.

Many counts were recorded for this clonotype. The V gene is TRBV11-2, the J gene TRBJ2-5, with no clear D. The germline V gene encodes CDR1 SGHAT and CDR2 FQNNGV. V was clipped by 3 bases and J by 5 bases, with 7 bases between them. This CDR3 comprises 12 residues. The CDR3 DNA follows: TGTGCCAGCAGCTTCCTCTGGGAGACCCAGTACTTC. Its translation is CASSFLWETQYF.

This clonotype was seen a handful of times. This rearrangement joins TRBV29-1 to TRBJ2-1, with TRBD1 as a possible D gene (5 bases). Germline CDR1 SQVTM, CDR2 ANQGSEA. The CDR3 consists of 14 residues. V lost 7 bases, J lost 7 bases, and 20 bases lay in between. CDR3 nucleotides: TGCAGCGCCGAGGCCCAGGGAAGTGGGAATGAGCAGTTCTTC. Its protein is CSAEAQGSGNEQFF.

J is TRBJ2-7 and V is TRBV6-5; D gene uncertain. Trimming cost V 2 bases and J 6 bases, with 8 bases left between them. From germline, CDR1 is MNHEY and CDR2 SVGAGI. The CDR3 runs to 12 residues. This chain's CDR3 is CASSYPTSEQYF. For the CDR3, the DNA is TGTGCCAGCAGTTACCCGACCAGCGAGCAGTACTTC.

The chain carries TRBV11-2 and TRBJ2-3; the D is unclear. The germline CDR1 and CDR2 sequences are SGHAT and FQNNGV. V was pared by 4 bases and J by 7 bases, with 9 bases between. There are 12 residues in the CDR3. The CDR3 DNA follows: TGTGCCAGCAGCTCGCTTAGGCATACGCAGTATTTT. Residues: CASSSLRHTQYF.

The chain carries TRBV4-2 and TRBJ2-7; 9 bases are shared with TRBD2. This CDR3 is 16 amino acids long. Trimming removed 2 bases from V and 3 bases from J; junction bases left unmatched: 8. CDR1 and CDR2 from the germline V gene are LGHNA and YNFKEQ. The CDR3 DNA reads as TGTGCCAGCAGCCAATTTCGGGGGACTAGCTTCTACGAGCAGTACTTC. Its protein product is CASSQFRGTSFYEQYF.

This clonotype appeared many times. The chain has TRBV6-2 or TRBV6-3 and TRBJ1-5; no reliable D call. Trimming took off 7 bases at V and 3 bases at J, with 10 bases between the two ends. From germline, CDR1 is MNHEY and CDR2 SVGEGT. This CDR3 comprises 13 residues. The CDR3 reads CASTWTDNQPQHF. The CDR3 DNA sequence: TGTGCCAGCACTTGGACGGACAATCAGCCCCAGCATTTT.

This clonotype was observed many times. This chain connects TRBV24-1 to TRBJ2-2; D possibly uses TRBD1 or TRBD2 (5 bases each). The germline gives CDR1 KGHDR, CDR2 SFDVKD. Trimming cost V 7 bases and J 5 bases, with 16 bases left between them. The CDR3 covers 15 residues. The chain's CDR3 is CATSSGTEHTGELFF. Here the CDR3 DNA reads TGTGCCACCAGCTCCGGGACCGAGCATACCGGGGAGCTGTTTTTT.

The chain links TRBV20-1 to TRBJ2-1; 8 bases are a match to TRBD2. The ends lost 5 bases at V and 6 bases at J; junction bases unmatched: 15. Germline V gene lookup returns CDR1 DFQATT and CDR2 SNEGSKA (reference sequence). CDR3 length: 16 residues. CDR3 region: CSAYAFSGGTRNEQFF. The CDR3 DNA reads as TGCAGTGCTTATGCCTTCAGCGGGGGAACGCGCAATGAGCAGTTCTTC.

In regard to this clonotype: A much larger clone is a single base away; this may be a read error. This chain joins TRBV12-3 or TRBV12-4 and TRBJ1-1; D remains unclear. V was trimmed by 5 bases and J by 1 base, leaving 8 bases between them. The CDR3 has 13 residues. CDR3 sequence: CASSSRWNTEAFF. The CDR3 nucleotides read TGTGCCAGCAGTAGCAGGTGGAACACTGAAGCTTTCTTT.

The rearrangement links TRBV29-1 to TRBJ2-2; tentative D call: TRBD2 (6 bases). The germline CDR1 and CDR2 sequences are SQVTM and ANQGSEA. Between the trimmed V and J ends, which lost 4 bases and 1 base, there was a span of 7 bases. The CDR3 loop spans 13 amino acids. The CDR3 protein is CSVGDWNTGELFF. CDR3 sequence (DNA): TGCAGCGTTGGGGACTGGAACACCGGGGAGCTGTTTTTT.

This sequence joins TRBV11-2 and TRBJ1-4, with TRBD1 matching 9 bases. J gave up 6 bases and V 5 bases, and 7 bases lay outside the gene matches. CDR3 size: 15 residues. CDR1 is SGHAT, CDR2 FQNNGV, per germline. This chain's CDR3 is CASSEWGQGDEKLFF. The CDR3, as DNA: TGTGCCAGCAGCGAGTGGGGACAGGGCGATGAAAAACTGTTTTTT.

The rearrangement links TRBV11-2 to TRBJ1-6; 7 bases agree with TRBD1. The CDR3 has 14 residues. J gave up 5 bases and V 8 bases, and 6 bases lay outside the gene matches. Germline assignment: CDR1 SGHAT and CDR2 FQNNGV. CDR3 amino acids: CASAGTDNNSPLHF. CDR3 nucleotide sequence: TGTGCCAGCGCCGGGACAGATAATAATTCACCCCTCCACTTT.

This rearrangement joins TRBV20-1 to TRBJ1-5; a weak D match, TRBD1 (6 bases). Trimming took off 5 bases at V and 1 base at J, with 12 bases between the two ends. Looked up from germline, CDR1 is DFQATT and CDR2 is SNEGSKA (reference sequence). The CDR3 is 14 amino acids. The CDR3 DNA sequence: TGCAGTGCTTACAGGACAGTAAGCAATCAGCCCCAGCATTTT. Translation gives CSAYRTVSNQPQHF.

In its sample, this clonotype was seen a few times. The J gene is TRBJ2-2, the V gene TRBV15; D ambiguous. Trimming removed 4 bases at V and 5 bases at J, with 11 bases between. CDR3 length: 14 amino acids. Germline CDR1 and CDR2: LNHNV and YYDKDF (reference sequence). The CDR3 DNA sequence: TGTGCCACCAGCAATAGGGTGGGGACCGGGGAGCTGTTTTTT. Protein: CATSNRVGTGELFF.